These T cell receptor beta chains were read from a single sample in a study of PD-L1 blockade in urothelial cancer. Method: immunoSEQ multiplex PCR; TCRdb's copy keeps in-frame clones and lacks some. The sample lists about 45,000 clones, 82% occurring once. Sequenced here: PBMCs, sampled around atezolizumab (anti-PD-L1) treatment. All receptors come from a man aged 60 to 75 with urothelial cancer. CDR3s include the opening cysteine and the closing phenylalanine or tryptophan. Fields, in order: J gene, V gene, CDR3 length, CDR3 protein.

>TRBJ2-3|TRBV15|16
CATSRDREIYADTQYF
>TRBJ2-2|TRBV6-5|15
CASKREDRRAGELFF
>TRBJ2-2|TRBV27|17
CASSEITGFRDTGELFF
>TRBJ2-6|TRBV5-1|15
CASSHGTAGANVLTF
>TRBJ2-7|TRBV30|16
CAWKSPGVWGGYEQYF
>TRBJ2-7|TRBV10-2|13
CASSEGLTIGQYF
>TRBJ2-5|TRBV2|15
CASRGGQGAGETQYF
>TRBJ2-3|TRBV6-6|13
CASGLVAGDTQYF
>TRBJ2-1|TRBV2|16
CASSEARTSGGNEQFF
>TRBJ2-7|TRBV4-1|13
CASSQDRGAEQYF
>TRBJ2-2|TRBV27|17
CASSFSLGTANTGELFF
>TRBJ1-1|TRBV7-2|13
CASTRPRATEAFF
>TRBJ1-4|TRBV7-9|16
CASSDGQIRANEKLFF
>TRBJ2-7|TRBV28|14
CASTPTGVPTRQYF
>TRBJ1-4|TRBV23-1|14
CASNRDRRDEKLFF
>TRBJ2-5|TRBV6-4|16
CASSDRTRQRQETQYF
>TRBJ2-7|TRBV9|16
CASSGGAGVGGDEQYF
>TRBJ2-1|TRBV30|11
CAWSPLRGQFF
>TRBJ2-1|TRBV2|16
CASTPGRQDSYNEQFF
>TRBJ1-5|TRBV7-8|13
CASSLAGIQPQHF
>TRBJ2-5|TRBV5-1|13
CASSLAQGETQYF
>TRBJ2-1|TRBV19|15
CASSDSGGSYNEQFF
>TRBJ2-5|TRBV16|13
CASSQSRQETQYF
>TRBJ2-5|TRBV5-1|15
CASSGAGTSGETQYF
>TRBJ1-1|TRBV5-5|14
CASSLSRQVGQAFF
>TRBJ1-2|TRBV2|13
CASSLTTGSGYTF